The 25 T cell receptor beta chains presented below share a single source sample, sequenced in a study of blood T cell repertoires in COVID-19. TCRdb's copy holds only in-frame clones and misses some; the assay was immunoSEQ multiplex PCR. The sample has some 330,000 clones, roughly 90% seen once. Material: PBMCs or T cells enriched from blood (not recorded which). Receptor source: a woman aged 30 to 39 who had recovered from COVID-19.

The chain combines TRBV28 with TRBJ1-4, with 8 bases fitting TRBD1. The V gene's germline CDR1 is MDHEN and CDR2 SYDVKM. The CDR3 is 13 amino acids. The V segment lost 6 bases and the J segment 7 bases; nucleotides outside the gene matches: 4. The CDR3 is CASSRTGFEKLFF. DNA for the CDR3: TGTGCCAGCAGCAGGACAGGGTTTGAAAAACTGTTTTTT.

This clone has more than one count but fewer than ten. The J gene is TRBJ1-2, the V gene TRBV4-1; TRBD1 matches 8 bases. The CDR3 extends over 17 amino acids. V trimming: 0 bases; J trimming: 4 bases; junction bases outside the gene matches: 10. Germline CDR1 MGHRA, CDR2 YSYEKL. The CDR3 bases are TGCGCCAGCAGCCAAGATGTGGACAGGGTACGTAGCTATGGCTACACCTTC. This codes for CASSQDVDRVRSYGYTF.

The V call is TRBV3-1 (or the pseudogene TRBV3-2), the J call TRBJ1-3; 7 bases align to TRBD1. Germline V lookup: CDR1 LGHDT, CDR2 YNNKEL (reference sequence). The CDR3 loop spans 13 amino acids. V trimming: 4 bases; J trimming: 4 bases; junction bases outside the gene matches: 1. CDR3 region: CASSPTGGNTIYF. The DNA of the CDR3 is TGTGCCAGCAGCCCGACAGGGGGAAACACCATATATTTT.

The count of this clone is one. This chain uses TRBV27 with TRBJ2-7, with 9 bases lining up with TRBD1. Germline V gene lookup returns CDR1 MNHEY and CDR2 SMNVEV (reference sequence). Trimming at V came to 6 bases and at J to 4 bases, leaving 7 bases not matched to a gene. This CDR3 is 14 amino acids long. As DNA, the CDR3 is TGTGCCAGCAGCCGGGACGACAGGGGGTACGAGCAGTACTTC. Translated, it gives CASSRDDRGYEQYF.

The chain couples TRBV5-1 to TRBJ2-5; no clear D. Germline V gives CDR1 SGHRS, CDR2 YFSETQ. With 2 bases removed from V and 5 bases from J, the gap between germline ends came to 10 bases. This CDR3 spans 13 amino acids. The DNA for the CDR3 is TGCGCCAGCAGCTTATACGGGTCCGAGACCCAGTACTTC. Translated, it gives CASSLYGSETQYF.

The rearrangement links TRBV29-1 to TRBJ1-5; D is undetermined. V was pared by 4 bases and J by 4 bases, with 11 bases between. CDR1 and CDR2 (germline): SQVTM, ANQGSEA. This CDR3 contains 13 residues. The CDR3 DNA reads as TGCAGCGTTGGCATGAGTCTTAATCAGCCCCAGCATTTT. Translating it yields CSVGMSLNQPQHF.

The rearrangement uses TRBV6-5 and TRBJ1-2; TRBD1 agrees at 9 bases. CDR3 size: 15 residues. CDR1 is MNHEY and CDR2 is SVGAGI in the germline V gene. Losses at the gene ends were 4 bases for V and 8 bases for J; bases not matched to a gene: 11. Here the CDR3 reads CASSSGQGKVNGYTF. CDR3 nucleotides: TGTGCCAGCAGTTCGGGACAGGGAAAAGTTAACGGCTACACCTTC.

This chain connects TRBV6-5 to TRBJ2-7, with 8 bases identical to TRBD2. V shed 5 bases and J 6 bases; nucleotides not matched to a gene: 9. CDR3 size: 14 residues. The germline CDR1 and CDR2 sequences are MNHEY and SVGAGI. The CDR3 protein is CASSPQAGASEQYF. In DNA, the CDR3 is TGTGCCAGCAGTCCTCAAGCGGGAGCCAGCGAGCAGTACTTC.

J is TRBJ1-2 and V is TRBV25-1; D is possibly TRBD1 (6 bases). CDR3 size: 15 residues. CDR1 MGHDK and CDR2 SYGVNS come from the germline V gene. The germline V and J ends were trimmed by 3 bases and 4 bases, with 15 bases remaining between them. CDR3 amino acids: CASSDSRAGVYGYTF. The CDR3 DNA sequence: TGTGCCAGCAGTGATTCTAGGGCAGGGGTCTATGGCTACACCTTC.

The rearrangement links TRBV7-9 to TRBJ2-7; D is ambiguous. The germline gives CDR1 SEHNR, CDR2 FQNEAQ (reference sequence). With 5 bases removed from V and 2 bases from J, the gap between germline ends came to 10 bases. This CDR3 has 13 amino acids. The CDR3 DNA is TGTGCCAGCAGCGCCGACTCTGCCTACGAGCAGTACTTC. This translates into CASSADSAYEQYF.

The V and J genes are TRBV5-1 and TRBJ2-1, with 13 bases that match TRBD2. The CDR3 is 17 residues long. Germline assignment: CDR1 SGHRS and CDR2 YFSETQ. Germline trimming cut 3 bases from V and 4 bases from J; bases unmatched to any gene: 7. The CDR3 spells CASSWTSGSSSYNEQFF. In nucleotides, the CDR3 is TGCGCCAGCAGCTGGACTAGCGGGAGTTCGAGTTACAATGAGCAGTTCTTC.

V usage is TRBV11-3 and J usage is TRBJ2-5; possible D gene TRBD2, 5 bases. Germline V gene data show CDR1 as SGHNT and CDR2 as YENEEA. The CDR3 totals 12 residues. Between the trimmed V and J ends, which lost 4 bases and 5 bases, there was a span of 8 bases. CDR3 sequence (DNA): TGTGCCAGCAGCTGGCCGGGGGAGACCCAGTACTTC. It specifies CASSWPGETQYF.

The chain links TRBV28 to TRBJ1-2, with D uncertain. The CDR3 contains 12 residues. V shed 3 bases and J shed 5 bases, with 7 bases lying between them. CDR1 MDHEN and CDR2 SYDVKM come from the germline V gene. The CDR3 coding sequence is TGTGCCAGCAGTTTGAGGATGTATGGCTACACCTTC. Protein: CASSLRMYGYTF.

The chain is built from TRBV7-8 and TRBJ1-2; 11 bases match TRBD1. The CDR3 contains 15 residues. Germline CDR1 is SGHVS and CDR2 is FQNEAQ. Trimming removed 1 base from V and 4 bases from J; junction bases left unmatched: 2. CDR3 nucleotides: TGTGCCAGCAGCTTAGAGGACAGGGGGCCCTATGGCTACACCTTC. Translating it yields CASSLEDRGPYGYTF.

This clone was seen only once. The J gene is TRBJ1-1, the V gene TRBV14, with D perhaps TRBD1 (6 bases). Trimming left V 0 bases short and J 3 bases short, with 11 bases between. CDR3 length: 15 amino acids. Germline V gives CDR1 SGHDN, CDR2 FVKESK. Here the CDR3 reads CASSQETGSYTEAFF. DNA of the CDR3: TGTGCCAGCAGCCAAGAAACAGGGTCCTACACTGAAGCTTTCTTT.

Points on this clone: Other nucleotide sequences in the sample specify the same CDR3. The chain joins TRBV12-5 to TRBJ2-1; 10 positions match TRBD1. After removal of 4 bases from V and 8 bases from J, the junction contained 5 bases not matched to a gene. This CDR3 is 14 amino acids long. CDR1 and CDR2 from the germline V gene are LGHNT and FRNRAP. The DNA for the CDR3 is TGTGCTAGTGGTTCCCGGACAGGGGGTGATGAGCAGTTCTTC. It yields the protein CASGSRTGGDEQFF.

The chain recombines TRBV6-2 or TRBV6-3 with TRBJ2-5, with 10 bases identical to TRBD2. The CDR3 spans 17 residues. Germline lookup yields CDR1 MNHEY and CDR2 SVGEGT. J was trimmed by 1 base and V by 2 bases; bases with no gene match: 7. The CDR3 DNA follows: TGTGCCAGCAGTTACGAGCTAGCGGGGGCCTTCCAAGAGACCCAGTACTTC. It is translated as CASSYELAGAFQETQYF.

This chain joins TRBV12-3 or TRBV12-4 and TRBJ1-1, with D perhaps matching TRBD1 (5 bases). Trimming removed 6 bases from V and 1 base from J, with 9 bases in between. This CDR3 spans 13 amino acids. The CDR3 DNA reads TGTGCCAGCAGCGGACACCAGAACACTGAAGCTTTCTTT. It translates to CASSGHQNTEAFF.

V and J are TRBV3-1 (or the pseudogene TRBV3-2) and TRBJ2-2; D remains unclear. Trimming left V 5 bases short and J 8 bases short, with 15 bases between. The CDR3 runs to 14 residues. Per the germline V gene, CDR1 is LGHDT and CDR2 is YNNKEL (reference sequence). For the CDR3, the DNA is TGTGCCAGCAGCTTTACGCCATTCGCGGGGGAGCTGTTTTTT. Its translation is CASSFTPFAGELFF.

The chain couples TRBV9 to TRBJ1-6; D is ambiguous. The CDR3 is 15 amino acids. The germline V gene has CDR1 SGDLS and CDR2 YYNGEE. The ends were cut back, 3 bases at V and 7 bases at J, with 14 bases in the middle. The CDR3, as DNA: TGTGCCAGCAGCGCCACCTTGGCGGCCAATTCACCCCTCCACTTT. Translation: CASSATLAANSPLHF.

The rearrangement uses TRBV28 and TRBJ2-1; TRBD1 agrees at 11 bases. The CDR3 extends over 15 amino acids. V lost 4 bases, J lost 7 bases, and 6 bases stayed unmatched. Germline V gene sequence: CDR1 MDHEN, CDR2 SYDVKM. This CDR3 reads CASSSGQGAGNEQFF. Here the CDR3 DNA reads TGTGCCAGCAGTTCCGGACAGGGGGCTGGTAATGAGCAGTTCTTC.

The V and J genes are TRBV18 and TRBJ1-1; 9 bases align to TRBD1. The CDR3 runs to 16 residues. Trimming removed 6 bases from V and 0 bases from J; junction bases left unmatched: 8. CDR1 KGHSH and CDR2 LQKENI come from the germline V gene. The CDR3, as DNA: TGTGCCAGCTCCCTATCTGGGACAGGGATGAACACTGAAGCTTTCTTT. Translation: CASSLSGTGMNTEAFF.

This chain connects TRBV6-2 or TRBV6-3 to TRBJ2-6; TRBD1 aligns across 7 bases. The V and J ends lost 2 bases and 0 bases, in that order; junction bases with no gene match: 4. This CDR3 region has 17 residues. Germline loops: CDR1 MNHEY, CDR2 SVGEGT. The CDR3: CASSYGDSPSGANVLTF. The CDR3 DNA reads as TGTGCCAGCAGTTACGGGGACAGTCCCTCTGGGGCCAACGTCCTGACTTTC.

V and J are TRBV14 and TRBJ2-3, with no clear D. The germline gives CDR1 SGHDN, CDR2 FVKESK. With 4 bases removed from V and 7 bases from J, the gap between germline ends came to 9 bases. The CDR3 has 12 residues. Here the CDR3 reads CASSPSPNTQYF. The CDR3 DNA reads as TGTGCCAGCAGCCCTAGTCCGAATACGCAGTATTTT.

This clone was picked up a small number of times. The chain joins TRBV7-8 to TRBJ2-2, with D maybe TRBD1 (6 bases). The CDR3 is 14 residues long. Germline assignment: CDR1 SGHVS and CDR2 FQNEAQ. V was cut by 1 base and J by 6 bases, with 9 bases left in between. The CDR3 spells CASSLVRGSGELFF. In DNA, the CDR3 is TGTGCCAGCAGCTTAGTCAGGGGCTCCGGGGAGCTGTTTTTT. Combining the CDR3 with reference TRBV7-8 and TRBJ2-2 gives the whole variable domain GAGVSQSPRYKVAKRGQDVALRCDPISGHVSLFWYQQALGQGPEFLTYFQNEAQLDKSGLPSDRFFAERPEGSVSTLKIQRTQQEDSAVYLCASSLVRGSGELFFGEGSRLTVL.